This is a list of T cell receptor beta chains from one sample in a study of OX40 agonist ivuxolimab in advanced cancers. Profiling relied on immunoSEQ multiplex PCR, and the TCRdb table lists in-frame clones only, not all of them. Among around 88,000 clones listed, under 95% were seen once. This specimen was CD4+ or CD8+ T cells sorted from blood, taken in a trial of the OX40 agonist ivuxolimab. These receptors originate from an adult with an advanced solid tumor such as melanoma, head and neck, liver or kidney cancer. CDR3s include the opening cysteine and the closing phenylalanine or tryptophan. Fields, in order: J gene, D gene, clone size, V gene, CDR3 DNA, CDR3 protein. A D gene is named only where the DNA matches it firmly. Clone size, where shown, is once, few, many, or a class for clones that have expanded.

j_gene: TRBJ2-5
d_gene: TRBD1
abundance: once
v_gene: TRBV7-2
CDR3nt: TGTGCCAGCAGCCGAGACAGGGGACAAGAGACCCAGTACTTC
CDR3aa: CASSRDRGQETQYF

j_gene: TRBJ1-2
d_gene: .
abundance: .
v_gene: TRBV16
CDR3nt: TGTGCCAGCAGCCAATTCCAGTCCCGTCTAAGTTCAGTCGGCTACACCTTC
CDR3aa: CASSQFQSRLSSVGYTF

j_gene: TRBJ1-4
d_gene: .
abundance: .
v_gene: TRBV19
CDR3nt: TGTGCCAGTAGCCTGATCGGCTCCCCAATTGGAAAACTGTTTTTT
CDR3aa: CASSLIGSPIGKLFF

j_gene: TRBJ1-1
d_gene: .
abundance: .
v_gene: TRBV2
CDR3nt: TGTGCCAGCAGCAAGCAGAACACTGAAGCTTTCTTT
CDR3aa: CASSKQNTEAFF

j_gene: TRBJ1-1
d_gene: TRBD1
abundance: .
v_gene: TRBV18
CDR3nt: TGTGCCAGCTCCCAACTCAGGGGGTTGAACACTGAAGCTTTCTTT
CDR3aa: CASSQLRGLNTEAFF

j_gene: TRBJ2-5
d_gene: TRBD2
abundance: .
v_gene: TRBV5-1
CDR3nt: TGCGCCAGCAGCTTGGCTAGCGGGGGGGCTGAGGAGACCCAGTACTTC
CDR3aa: CASSLASGGAEETQYF

j_gene: TRBJ2-7
d_gene: .
abundance: .
v_gene: TRBV7-6
CDR3nt: TGTGCCAGCAGCCGCGACAGCCTGCGACTTAACGAGCAGTACTTC
CDR3aa: CASSRDSLRLNEQYF

j_gene: TRBJ2-5
d_gene: .
abundance: .
v_gene: TRBV6-1
CDR3nt: TGTGCCAGCATTGTGGGGAGACAAGAGACCCAGTACTTC
CDR3aa: CASIVGRQETQYF

j_gene: TRBJ1-6
d_gene: .
abundance: .
v_gene: TRBV30
CDR3nt: TGTGCCTGGGGTGTGGGGAACGAGGGATCACCCCTCCACTTT
CDR3aa: CAWGVGNEGSPLHF

j_gene: TRBJ2-5
d_gene: .
abundance: .
v_gene: TRBV18
CDR3nt: TGTGCCAGCTCACCGATTCCCCAAGAGACCCAGTACTTC
CDR3aa: CASSPIPQETQYF

j_gene: TRBJ2-3
d_gene: TRBD1
abundance: few
v_gene: TRBV9
CDR3nt: TGTGCCAGCAGCGTAGGGATCTCGGACAGGGTTAGAGATACGCAGTATTTT
CDR3aa: CASSVGISDRVRDTQYF

j_gene: TRBJ2-7
d_gene: .
abundance: .
v_gene: TRBV11-3
CDR3nt: TGTGCCAGCAGCTTAGGTCCCCCGAGCTCCTACGAGCAGTACTTC
CDR3aa: CASSLGPPSSYEQYF

j_gene: TRBJ1-1
d_gene: TRBD1
abundance: .
v_gene: TRBV5-6
CDR3nt: TGTGCCAGCAGCTTTCAGGGGGCAGCTAACACTGAAGCTTTCTTT
CDR3aa: CASSFQGAANTEAFF

j_gene: TRBJ2-1
d_gene: .
abundance: .
v_gene: TRBV5-1
CDR3nt: TGCGCCAGCAGCTTGGCCTCCCTGGGGGGTGCCCTAGCCTACAATGAGCAGTTCTTC
CDR3aa: CASSLASLGGALAYNEQFF

j_gene: TRBJ1-2
d_gene: .
abundance: .
v_gene: TRBV5-4
CDR3nt: TGTGCCAGCAGCCCCCGACGGGAGAACTATGGCTACACCTTC
CDR3aa: CASSPRRENYGYTF

j_gene: TRBJ2-7
d_gene: .
abundance: .
v_gene: TRBV5-4
CDR3nt: TGTGCCAGCAGCTTACCCGAGGGACCGATGGGCTACGAGCAGTACTTC
CDR3aa: CASSLPEGPMGYEQYF

j_gene: TRBJ2-7
d_gene: .
abundance: once
v_gene: TRBV5-5
CDR3nt: TGTGCCAGCAGCCTTAGCTCCTACGAGCAGTACTTC
CDR3aa: CASSLSSYEQYF

j_gene: TRBJ2-1
d_gene: .
abundance: .
v_gene: TRBV27
CDR3nt: TGTGCCAGCAGTCGGCTAGGGGGGGTGGGAAATGAGCAGTTCTTC
CDR3aa: CASSRLGGVGNEQFF

j_gene: TRBJ1-5
d_gene: .
abundance: .
v_gene: TRBV19
CDR3nt: TGTGCCAGTAGTGGCAGTCGAATAGGCAATCAGCCCCAGCATTTT
CDR3aa: CASSGSRIGNQPQHF

j_gene: TRBJ1-2
d_gene: TRBD1
abundance: .
v_gene: TRBV4-1
CDR3nt: TGCGCCAGCAGCCAAGAAGGGACAGGGGCTAGCTATGGCTACACCTTC
CDR3aa: CASSQEGTGASYGYTF

j_gene: TRBJ1-1
d_gene: .
abundance: .
v_gene: TRBV19
CDR3nt: TGTGCCAGTAGCCCTAACACTTGGGCGATGGAAGCTTTCTTT
CDR3aa: CASSPNTWAMEAFF

j_gene: TRBJ1-4
d_gene: .
abundance: .
v_gene: TRBV18
CDR3nt: TGTGCCAGCTCACCGGGACGGATTAATGAAAAACTGTTTTTT
CDR3aa: CASSPGRINEKLFF

j_gene: TRBJ1-6
d_gene: TRBD1
abundance: .
v_gene: TRBV6-5
CDR3nt: TGTGCCAGCAGGACTGGACAGGATAATTCACCCCTCCACTTT
CDR3aa: CASRTGQDNSPLHF